This TCR beta chain is from a study of response to subunit inactivated influenza vaccine. Findings and caveats of the study: The study's authors posited that every seasonal influenza vaccination enlists few new T cells.

Using its own MiXCR run on the RT-PCR reads, TCRdb lists one record per CDR3 protein. The profile shows approximately 290,000 distinct CDR3 sequences, roughly 20% of them singletons. This clonotype was recorded a few times. Its antigen is undetermined. Trimming stripped 6 bases from V and 3 bases from J, with 9 bases between. This CDR3 spans 13 amino acids. Germline V gene data show CDR1 as SNHLY and CDR2 as FYNNEI. The V call is TRBV2, the J call TRBJ1-5, with D unclear. Specimen: PBMCs from blood, collected 21 months after vaccination. The sequence was collected from a man in his fifties or sixties who received an inactivated influenza vaccine. The CDR3: CASRLDFNQPQHF. CDR3 in DNA: TGTGCCAGCAGGTTAGACTTCAATCAGCCCCAGCATTTT. The variable domain in full, with the rest retrieved from reference TRBV2 and TRBJ1-5, is EPEVTQTPSHQVTQMGQEVILRCVPISNHLYFYWYRQILGQKVEFLVSFYNNEISEKSEIFDDQFSVERPDGSNFTLKIRSTKLEDSAMYFCASRLDFNQPQHFGDGTRLSIL.